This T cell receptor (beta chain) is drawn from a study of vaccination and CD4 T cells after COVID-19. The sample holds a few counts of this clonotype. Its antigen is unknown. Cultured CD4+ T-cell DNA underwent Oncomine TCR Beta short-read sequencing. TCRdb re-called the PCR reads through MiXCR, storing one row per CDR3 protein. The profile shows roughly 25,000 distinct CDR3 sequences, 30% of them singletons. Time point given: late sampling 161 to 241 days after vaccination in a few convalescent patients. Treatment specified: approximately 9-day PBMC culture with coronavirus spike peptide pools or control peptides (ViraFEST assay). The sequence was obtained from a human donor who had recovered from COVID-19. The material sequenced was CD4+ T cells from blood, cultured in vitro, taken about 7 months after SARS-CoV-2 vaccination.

CDR3 sequence: CASSLYPTNSPLHF. In DNA, the CDR3 is TGTGCCAGCAGTTTATACCCCACAAATTCACCCCTCCACTTT. V usage is TRBV28 and J usage is TRBJ1-6, with D hard to call. Between the trimmed V and J ends, which lost 1 base and 7 bases, there was a span of 8 bases. The CDR3 covers 14 residues. The germline V gene has CDR1 MDHEN and CDR2 SYDVKM.